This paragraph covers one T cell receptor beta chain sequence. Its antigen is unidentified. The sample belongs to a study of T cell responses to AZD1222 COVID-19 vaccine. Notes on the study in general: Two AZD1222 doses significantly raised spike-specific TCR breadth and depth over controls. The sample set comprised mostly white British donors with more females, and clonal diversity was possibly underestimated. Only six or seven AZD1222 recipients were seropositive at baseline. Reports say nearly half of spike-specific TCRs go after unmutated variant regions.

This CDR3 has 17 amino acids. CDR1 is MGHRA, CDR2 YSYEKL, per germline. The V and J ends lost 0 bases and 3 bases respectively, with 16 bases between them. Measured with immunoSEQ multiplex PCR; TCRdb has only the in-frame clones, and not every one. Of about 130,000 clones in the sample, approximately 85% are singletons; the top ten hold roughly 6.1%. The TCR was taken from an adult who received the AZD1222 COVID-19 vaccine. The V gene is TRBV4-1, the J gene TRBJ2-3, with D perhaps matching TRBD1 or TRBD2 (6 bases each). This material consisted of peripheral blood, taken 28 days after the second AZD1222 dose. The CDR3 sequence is CASSQDGVGGGTDTQYF. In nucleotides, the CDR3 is TGCGCCAGCAGCCAAGATGGGGTAGGGGGAGGAACAGATACGCAGTATTTT.